Listed here are 13 T cell receptor beta chains from one sample, sequenced in a study of OX40 agonist ivuxolimab in advanced cancers. Clones were read by immunoSEQ multiplex PCR, and TCRdb kept only the in-frame ones, dropping some. Here the sample spans approximately 94,000 clones, 89% being singletons. Here the sequenced sample was CD4+ or CD8+ T cells sorted from blood, taken in a trial of the OX40 agonist ivuxolimab. These receptors all stem from an adult with an advanced solid tumor such as melanoma, head and neck, liver or kidney cancer.

The chain has TRBV5-6 and TRBJ1-3; D gene ambiguous. The germline CDR1 and CDR2 sequences are SGHDT and YYEEEE. CDR3 length equals 15 residues. Trimming cost V 4 bases and J 0 bases, with 11 bases left between them. The CDR3 protein is CASSRDQVSGNTIYF. The CDR3 DNA sequence: TGTGCCAGCAGCCGGGATCAGGTCTCTGGAAACACCATATATTTT.

The chain recombines TRBV7-9 with TRBJ2-5; D is perhaps TRBD2 (5 bases). V lost 4 bases and J lost 6, with 9 bases in between. Per the germline V gene, CDR1 is SEHNR and CDR2 is FQNEAQ (reference sequence). This CDR3 spans 12 amino acids. The chain's CDR3 is CASSSGMQTQYF. Written as DNA, the CDR3 is TGTGCCAGCAGCTCCGGGATGCAGACCCAGTACTTC.

This clone has a handful of counts. V usage is TRBV28 and J usage is TRBJ1-4; no reliable D call. The V gene's germline CDR1 is MDHEN and CDR2 SYDVKM. Trimming took off 2 bases at V and 4 bases at J, with 11 bases between the two ends. The CDR3 consists of 15 residues. This CDR3 is CASSLPGPFNEKLFF. In DNA form, the CDR3 reads TGTGCCAGCAGTTTACCCGGGCCCTTTAATGAAAAACTGTTTTTT.

The chain links TRBV19 to TRBJ2-7, with 7 bases aligning to TRBD2. Trimming cost V 4 bases and J 4 bases; bases outside gene matches: 7. Germline V CDR1 and CDR2: LNHDA, SQIVND (reference sequence). This CDR3 spans 14 amino acids. The CDR3 loop reads CASSKGGRGYEQYF. The CDR3 DNA reads TGTGCCAGTAGTAAAGGCGGGAGAGGGTACGAGCAGTACTTC.

This clone was recorded only once. V usage is TRBV6-5 and J usage is TRBJ2-3, with 8 bases matching TRBD2. This CDR3 is built from 16 residues. Germline lookup yields CDR1 MNHEY and CDR2 SVGAGI. After removal of 4 bases from V and 3 bases from J, the junction contained 9 bases not matched to a gene. CDR3 sequence: CASSSRVAGLTDTQYF. In nucleotides, the CDR3 is TGTGCCAGCAGTTCCCGGGTAGCGGGATTAACAGATACGCAGTATTTT.

The genes are TRBV2 and TRBJ2-7; D perhaps matches TRBD2 (7 bases). This CDR3 has 14 residues. V was shortened by 6 bases and J by 0 bases, with 12 bases between the two germline ends. Looked up from germline, CDR1 is SNHLY and CDR2 is FYNNEI. CDR3 DNA sequence: TGTGCCAGCAGACAGGGCGGGGGCTCCTACGAGCAGTACTTC. It codes for CASRQGGGSYEQYF.

The V gene is TRBV11-2, the J gene TRBJ2-1; 11 positions agree with TRBD2. Germline V CDR1 and CDR2: SGHAT, FQNNGV. J was trimmed by 2 bases and V by 3 bases; bases with no gene match: 6. CDR3 length equals 17 residues. CDR3 coding DNA: TGTGCCAGCAGCTTTCTCCGTAGCGGGAGGGCCTACAATGAGCAGTTCTTC. Its protein is CASSFLRSGRAYNEQFF. Variable domain in full (rest from reference TRBV11-2 and TRBJ2-1): EAGVAQSPRYKIIEKRQSVAFWCNPISGHATLYWYQQILGQGPKLLIQFQNNGVVDDSQLPKDRFSAERLKGVDSTLKIQPAKLEDSAVYLCASSFLRSGRAYNEQFFGPGTRLTVL.

This chain joins TRBV9 and TRBJ2-1; D call uncertain. Deletions cut 0 bases from V and 1 base from J, with 8 bases between. This CDR3 contains 15 residues. CDR1 is SGDLS, CDR2 YYNGEE, per germline. CDR3: CASSVGGNSYNEQFF. The DNA for the CDR3 is TGTGCCAGCAGCGTAGGGGGTAATTCCTACAATGAGCAGTTCTTC. The full variable domain, in which reference TRBV9 and TRBJ2-1 provide the parts outside the CDR3, is DSGVTQTPKHLITATGQRVTLRCSPRSGDLSVYWYQQSLDQGLQFLIQYYNGEERAKGNILERFSAQQFPDLHSELNLSSLELGDSALYFCASSVGGNSYNEQFFGPGTRLTVL.

This clone occurred once. The chain joins TRBV5-4 to TRBJ1-2, with TRBD1 matching over 8 bases. This CDR3 comprises 16 residues. V lost 4 bases to trimming and J lost 4 bases; unmatched junction nucleotides: 12. Germline-derived CDR1 and CDR2 are SGHNT and YYREEE (reference sequence). The CDR3 nucleotides are TGTGCCAGCAGCCCTCAACGACAGGGGTTAATCTATGGCTACACCTTC. Translating it yields CASSPQRQGLIYGYTF. Based on the CDR3 plus reference TRBV5-4 and TRBJ1-2, the full variable domain is ETGVTQSPTHLIKTRGQQVTLRCSSQSGHNTVSWYQQALGQGPQFIFQYYREEENGRGNFPPRFSGLQFPNYSSELNVNALELDDSALYLCASSPQRQGLIYGYTFGSGTRLTVV.

CDR3 amino acids: CASSAELGRVGGGYTF. In DNA, the CDR3 is TGTGCCAGCAGTGCCGAGTTGGGAAGGGTGGGGGGCGGCTACACCTTC. The chain combines TRBV6-1 with TRBJ1-2; a possible D gene is TRBD1 (6 bases). Trimming took 4 bases from V and 8 from J, leaving 23 bases between them. The CDR3 loop spans 16 amino acids. Germline CDR1 MNHNS, CDR2 SASEGT.

CDR3 amino acids: CASSLGRGAIGTDTQYF. The DNA of the CDR3 is TGCGCCAGCAGCTTGGGTCGGGGGGCGATTGGCACAGATACGCAGTATTTT. This chain joins TRBV5-1 and TRBJ2-3; tentatively, D is TRBD2 (7 bases). CDR1 SGHRS and CDR2 YFSETQ come from the germline V gene. The CDR3 is 17 amino acids. Trimming cost V 0 bases and J 1 base, with 15 bases left between them.

V gene TRBV2 combines with J gene TRBJ2-5; 7 bases line up with TRBD2. Trimming removed 1 base from V and 4 bases from J; junction bases left unmatched: 6. CDR1 and CDR2 from the germline V gene are SNHLY and FYNNEI. This CDR3 spans 15 amino acids. The CDR3 DNA sequence: TGTGCCAGCAGTGAAGGTGGGAGGGCCGGAGAGACCCAGTACTTC. Protein product: CASSEGGRAGETQYF.

The gene calls are TRBV7-2 and TRBJ2-7; tentatively, D is TRBD2 (7 bases). V was clipped by 5 bases and J by 0 bases, with 11 bases between them. The CDR3 runs 14 residues. The V gene's germline CDR1 is SGHTA and CDR2 FQGNSA. For the CDR3, the DNA is TGTGCCAGCAGCGACAGGACTAGCTCCTACGAGCAGTACTTC. Its protein product is CASSDRTSSYEQYF.